This TCR beta chain was observed in a study of T cells in Graves' hyperthyroidism and ophthalmopathy. TCR beta CDR3 sequences were amplified from RNA transcripts. The HTBI primer set was used in a first-round RT-PCR of the TCR CDR3. One entry per CDR3 protein results from TCRdb running MiXCR on the multiplex PCR reads. Altogether about 420,000 distinct CDR3 sequences are present, more than 15% being singletons, with the ten largest covering 7.5% to 9%. This clonotype was seen repeatedly, ten times or more. Fresh peripheral blood, about 10 ml of it, supplied the PBMCs. Germline-derived CDR1 and CDR2 are SNHLY and FYNNEI. The CDR3 spans 15 residues. Trimming removed 3 bases from V and 6 bases from J; junction bases left unmatched: 3.

The rearrangement joins TRBV2 to TRBJ2-1, with 12 bases aligning to TRBD1. Sequencing was performed on blood. The sequence was collected from a woman between 18 and 30 years old with Graves' hyperthyroidism. The CDR3 DNA reads as TGTGCCAGCAGTGACTGGGACAGGGGGCCCAATGAGCAGTTCTTC. Amino acids: CASSDWDRGPNEQFF. The entire variable domain, with the rest obtained from reference TRBV2 and TRBJ2-1, is as follows: EPEVTQTPSHQVTQMGQEVILRCVPISNHLYFYWYRQILGQKVEFLVSFYNNEISEKSEIFDDQFSVERPDGSNFTLKIRSTKLEDSAMYFCASSDWDRGPNEQFFGPGTRLTVL.